The 5 T cell receptor beta chains given below trace back to one sample, sequenced in a study of cytomegalovirus exposure and HLA in healthy donors. 60 Vbeta and 13 Jbeta primers were used in PCR. Only in-frame clones appear in the TCRdb table, and some are missing; sequencing was by immunoSEQ multiplex PCR. The table has around 140,000 clones, 60% to 80% seen once. Sequenced sample: PBMCs. These receptors were obtained from a male donor in good health and CMV-seronegative.

This chain connects TRBV12-2 to TRBJ2-7; the table's D call of TRBD2 was not tested on the DNA. TRBV12-2 is marked as a pseudogene. The CDR3 totals 14 residues. The CDR3, as DNA: TGTGCAGGGCGGGGGCGGTCCTTCTCCTACGAGCAGTACTTC. Translation gives CAGRGRSFSYEQYF.

The chain combines TRBV19 with TRBJ1-2; D call uncertain. The V gene's germline CDR1 is LNHDA and CDR2 SQIVND (reference sequence). The ends were cut back, 4 bases at V and 5 bases at J, with 20 bases in the middle. The CDR3 is 16 residues long. CDR3 sequence: CASSTLGTGSRYGYTF. CDR3 nucleotides: TGTGCCAGTAGTACTCTCGGAACGGGGTCGAGATATGGCTACACCTTC. Filled out from reference TRBV19 and TRBJ1-2, the complete variable domain reads DGGITQSPKYLFRKEGQNVTLSCEQNLNHDAMYWYRQDPGQGLRLIYYSQIVNDFQKGDIAEGYSVSREKKESFPLTVTSAQKNPTAFYLCASSTLGTGSRYGYTFGSGTRLTVV.

The chain carries TRBV19 and TRBJ1-5, with D possibly being TRBD1 (6 bases). The ends were cut back, 7 bases at V and 3 bases at J, with 13 bases in the middle. Germline lookup yields CDR1 LNHDA and CDR2 SQIVND (reference sequence). The CDR3 runs 14 residues. CDR3: CASTPTGTNQPQHF. The DNA of the CDR3 is TGTGCCAGTACCCCTACAGGGACCAATCAGCCCCAGCATTTT.

The chain combines TRBV19 with TRBJ1-5, with 8 positions matching TRBD1. After removal of 6 bases from V and 0 bases from J, the junction contained 22 bases not matched to a gene. CDR1 and CDR2 (germline): LNHDA, SQIVND (reference sequence). This CDR3 spans 21 amino acids. The CDR3 is CASRGQGSATLSYYSNQPQHF. CDR3 DNA sequence: TGTGCCAGTAGAGGACAGGGATCAGCTACCCTTAGTTATTATAGCAATCAGCCCCAGCATTTT.

The rearrangement joins TRBV7-2 to TRBJ2-7, with 11 positions matching TRBD2. CDR3 length: 15 amino acids. Germline lookup yields CDR1 SGHTA and CDR2 FQGNSA. V trimming: 1 base; J trimming: 4 bases; junction bases outside the gene matches: 3. The CDR3 region is CASSLDLAGGYEQYF. The CDR3 DNA reads TGTGCCAGCAGCTTAGATTTAGCGGGGGGGTACGAGCAGTACTTC.